The entry that follows covers one T cell receptor beta chain sequence. This sample is part of a study of blood T cell repertoires in COVID-19. Turning to the study itself: Material from acute and convalescent COVID-19 was sourced from the United States, Italy and Spain. T cells, B-cell-depleted T cells, or PBMCs provided the cDNA or gDNA that served as material.

Original methodology: The authors estimated nucleated cell counts from reference gene primer amplification. The repertoire was sequenced with immunoSEQ multiplex PCR; TCRdb's copy has only in-frame clones and lacks some. The DNA was the basis for D and trimming; V, J and clone size are from that table. The table includes some 180,000 clones, 83% detected once. This sequence was found in an elderly woman with acute or convalescent COVID-19. The source material was peripheral blood.

CDR3 in amino acids: CASSPGQGALAGVLGDEQFF. The CDR3 region has the DNA TGTGCCAGCTCACCTGGACAGGGAGCTCTAGCGGGAGTCTTAGGTGATGAGCAGTTCTTC. The rearrangement links TRBV18 to TRBJ2-1, with TRBD2 matching 10 bases. With V trimmed by 3 bases and J by 8 bases, 22 bases remained unmatched. Germline CDR1 reads KGHSH; CDR2 reads LQKENI. CDR3 length: 20 residues. Supplemented by reference TRBV18 and TRBJ2-1, the full variable domain reads NAGVMQNPRHLVRRRGQEARLRCSPMKGHSHVYWYRQLPEEGLKFMVYLQKENIIDESGMPKERFSAEFPKEGPSILRIQQVVRGDSAAYFCASSPGQGALAGVLGDEQFFGPGTRLTVL.